This TCR beta chain comes out of a study of human T cells and chemical hapten exposure. Study-wide results and caveats: The presence of alopecia in the donors means their immune response may differ from healthy people's.

The CDR3 runs to 17 residues. The time point is: pre-sensitization, week 0. Treatment noted: therapeutic diphenylcyclopropenone sensitization with weekly scalp DPC. There are a few counts of this clonotype. Antigen unknown. TCRdb processed the RACE reads anew with MiXCR; each CDR3 protein has one entry. Of 84,000 or so distinct CDR3 sequences in the sample, 8.5% were seen once. The material sequenced was whole blood, taken in connection with sensitization to the hapten diphenylcyclopropenone (DPC). The TCR originated in a man aged 35 to 55 with alopecia areata. Some clones in this sample may be carry-over from other donors' samples. V gene TRBV21-1 combines with J gene TRBJ2-2. TRBV21-1 is marked as a pseudogene. CDR3 sequence: CASSLLPGSANTGELFF. Written as DNA, the CDR3 is TGTGCCAGCAGTTTACTCCCCGGGTCCGCGAACACCGGGGAGCTGTTTTTT.